This record covers a single T cell receptor beta chain. One end of the junction does not line up with germline, which may come from a read error. This entry belongs to a study of neoadjuvant anti-PD-1 for oral cavity cancer. Germline lookup yields CDR1 SGHVS and CDR2 FQNEAQ. The CDR3 length is 13 residues. Measured with immunoSEQ multiplex PCR; TCRdb has only the in-frame clones, and not every one. The table lists roughly 67,000 clones, around 83% of them singletons, with more than 3% in the top ten. V and J are TRBV7-8 and TRBJ2-3, with 8 bases aligning to TRBD2. The TCR comes from a person between 40 and 85 years old with oral cavity squamous cell carcinoma. The specimen was PBMCs, collected before nivolumab (anti-PD-1) treatment. CDR3 sequence reads: CASSLGQSLEREF. The CDR3 region has the DNA TGTGCCAGCAGCTTAGGTCAATCCCTGGAGCGGGAGTTT.